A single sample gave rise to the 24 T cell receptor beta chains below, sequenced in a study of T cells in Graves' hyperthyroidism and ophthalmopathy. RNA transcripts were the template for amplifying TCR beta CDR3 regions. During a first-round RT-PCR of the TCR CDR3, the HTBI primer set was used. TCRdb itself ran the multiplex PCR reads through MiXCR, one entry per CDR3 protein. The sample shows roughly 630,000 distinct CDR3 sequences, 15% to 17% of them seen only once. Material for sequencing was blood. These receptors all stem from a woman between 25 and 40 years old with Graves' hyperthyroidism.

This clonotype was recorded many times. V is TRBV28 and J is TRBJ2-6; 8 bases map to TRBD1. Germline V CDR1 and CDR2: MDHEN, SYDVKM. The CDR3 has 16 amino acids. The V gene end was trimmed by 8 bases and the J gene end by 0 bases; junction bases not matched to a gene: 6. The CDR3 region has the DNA TGTGCCAGCGGACAGGGATTTCTCTCTGGGGCCAACGTCCTGACTTTC. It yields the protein CASGQGFLSGANVLTF. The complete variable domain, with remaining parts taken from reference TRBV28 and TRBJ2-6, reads DVKVTQSSRYLVKRTGEKVFLECVQDMDHENMFWYRQDPGLGLRLIYFSYDVKMKEKGDIPEGYSVSREKKERFSLILESASTNQTSMYLCASGQGFLSGANVLTFGAGSRLTVL.

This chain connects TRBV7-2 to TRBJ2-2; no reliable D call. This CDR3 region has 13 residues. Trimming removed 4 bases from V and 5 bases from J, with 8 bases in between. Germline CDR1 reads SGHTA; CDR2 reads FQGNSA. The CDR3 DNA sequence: TGTGCCAGCAGCTACGGACGAACCGGGGAGCTGTTTTTT. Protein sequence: CASSYGRTGELFF.

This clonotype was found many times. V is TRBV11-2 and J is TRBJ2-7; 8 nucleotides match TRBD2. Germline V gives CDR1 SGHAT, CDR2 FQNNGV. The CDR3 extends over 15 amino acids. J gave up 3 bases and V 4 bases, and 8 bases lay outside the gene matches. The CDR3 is CASSSAGVGRYEQYF. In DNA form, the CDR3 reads TGTGCCAGCAGCTCAGCGGGAGTGGGTCGCTACGAGCAGTACTTC.

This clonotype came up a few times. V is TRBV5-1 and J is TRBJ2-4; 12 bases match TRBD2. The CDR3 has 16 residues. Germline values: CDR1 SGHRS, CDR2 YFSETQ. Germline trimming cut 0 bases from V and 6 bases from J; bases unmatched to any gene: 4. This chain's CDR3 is CASSLGLAGDGNIQYF. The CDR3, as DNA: TGCGCCAGCAGCTTGGGACTAGCGGGAGATGGAAACATTCAGTACTTC.

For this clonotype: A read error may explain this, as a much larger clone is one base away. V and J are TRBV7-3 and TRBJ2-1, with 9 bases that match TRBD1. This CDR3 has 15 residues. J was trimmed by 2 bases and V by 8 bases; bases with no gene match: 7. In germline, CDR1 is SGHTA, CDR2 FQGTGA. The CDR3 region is CASGITGGAYNEQFF. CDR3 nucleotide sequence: TGTGCCAGCGGCATCACAGGGGGCGCCTACAATGAGCAGTTCTTC.

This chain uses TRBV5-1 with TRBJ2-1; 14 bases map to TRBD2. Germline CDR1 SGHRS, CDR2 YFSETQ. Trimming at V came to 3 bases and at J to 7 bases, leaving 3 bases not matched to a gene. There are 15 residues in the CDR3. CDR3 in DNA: TGCGCCAGCAGCTGGAGACTAGCGGGAGGGAATGAGCAGTTCTTC. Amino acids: CASSWRLAGGNEQFF.

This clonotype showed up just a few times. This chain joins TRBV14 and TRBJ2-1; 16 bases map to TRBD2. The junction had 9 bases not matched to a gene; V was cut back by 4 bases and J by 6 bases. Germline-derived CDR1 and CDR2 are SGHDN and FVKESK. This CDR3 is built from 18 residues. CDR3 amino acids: CASSPGLAGGPKLNEQFF. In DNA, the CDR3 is TGTGCCAGCAGCCCGGGACTAGCGGGAGGGCCAAAACTCAATGAGCAGTTCTTC.

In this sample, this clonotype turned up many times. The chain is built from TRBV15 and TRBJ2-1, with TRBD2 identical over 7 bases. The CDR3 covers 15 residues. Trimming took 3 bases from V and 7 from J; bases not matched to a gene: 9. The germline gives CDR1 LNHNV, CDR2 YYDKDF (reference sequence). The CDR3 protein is CATSRGGGLFNEQFF. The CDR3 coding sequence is TGTGCCACCAGCAGGGGGGGGGGACTCTTTAATGAGCAGTTCTTC. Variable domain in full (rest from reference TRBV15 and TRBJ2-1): DAMVIQNPRYQVTQFGKPVTLSCSQTLNHNVMYWYQQKSSQAPKLLFHYYDKDFNNEADTPDNFQSRRPNTSFCFLDIRSPGLGDTAMYLCATSRGGGLFNEQFFGPGTRLTVL.

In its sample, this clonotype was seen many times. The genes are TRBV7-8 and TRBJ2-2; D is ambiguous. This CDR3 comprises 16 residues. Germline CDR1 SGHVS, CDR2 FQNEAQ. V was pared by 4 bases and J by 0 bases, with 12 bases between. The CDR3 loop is CASSSIQGPNTGELFF. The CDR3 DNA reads TGTGCCAGCAGCTCTATTCAAGGGCCGAACACCGGGGAGCTGTTTTTT.

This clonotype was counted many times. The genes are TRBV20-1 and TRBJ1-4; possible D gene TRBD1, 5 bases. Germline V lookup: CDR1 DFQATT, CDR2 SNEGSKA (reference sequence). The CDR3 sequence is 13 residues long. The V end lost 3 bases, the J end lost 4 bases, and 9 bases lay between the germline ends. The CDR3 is CSARGPSNEKLFF. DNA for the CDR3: TGCAGTGCTAGGGGACCGAGTAATGAAAAACTGTTTTTT.

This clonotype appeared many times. The CDR3 is CASSYQSGGTGTTYEQYF. The CDR3 DNA reads as TGTGCCAGCAGTTACCAGTCTGGAGGGACAGGGACGACCTACGAGCAGTACTTC. J is TRBJ2-7 and V is TRBV6-1; TRBD1 aligns across 9 bases. The junction had 16 bases not matched to a gene; V was cut back by 5 bases and J by 2 bases. The CDR3 is made up of 18 amino acids. CDR1 and CDR2 (germline): MNHNS, SASEGT.

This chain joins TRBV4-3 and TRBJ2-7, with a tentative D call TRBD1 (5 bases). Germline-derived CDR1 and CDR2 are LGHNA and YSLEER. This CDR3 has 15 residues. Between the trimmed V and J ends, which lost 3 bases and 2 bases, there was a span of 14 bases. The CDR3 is CASSQWPRVTYEQYF. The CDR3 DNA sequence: TGCGCCAGCAGCCAGTGGCCCAGGGTAACCTACGAGCAGTACTTC.

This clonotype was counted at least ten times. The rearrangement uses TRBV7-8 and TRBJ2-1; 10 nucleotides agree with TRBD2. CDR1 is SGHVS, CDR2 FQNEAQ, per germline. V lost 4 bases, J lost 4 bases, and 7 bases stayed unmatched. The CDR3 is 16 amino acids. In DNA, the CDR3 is TGTGCCAGCAGCTGGGCCACTAGCGGGGATTACAATGAGCAGTTCTTC. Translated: CASSWATSGDYNEQFF.

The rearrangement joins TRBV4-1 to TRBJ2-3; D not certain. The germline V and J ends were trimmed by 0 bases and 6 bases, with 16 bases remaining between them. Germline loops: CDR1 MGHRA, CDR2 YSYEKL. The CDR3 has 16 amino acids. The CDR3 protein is CASSQDLGYPTDTQYF. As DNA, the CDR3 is TGCGCCAGCAGCCAAGATTTAGGGTATCCAACGGATACGCAGTATTTT.

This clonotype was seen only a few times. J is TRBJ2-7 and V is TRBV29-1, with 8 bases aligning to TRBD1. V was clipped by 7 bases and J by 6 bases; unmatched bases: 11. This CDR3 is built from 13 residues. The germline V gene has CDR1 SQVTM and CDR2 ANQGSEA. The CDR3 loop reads CSARQGLSIEQYF. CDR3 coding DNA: TGCAGCGCCAGACAGGGGCTTTCTATCGAGCAGTACTTC.

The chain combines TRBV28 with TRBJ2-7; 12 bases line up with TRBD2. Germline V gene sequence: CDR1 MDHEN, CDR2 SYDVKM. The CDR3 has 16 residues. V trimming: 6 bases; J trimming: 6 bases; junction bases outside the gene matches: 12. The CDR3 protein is CASSPRLAGVVGEQYF. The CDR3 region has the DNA TGTGCCAGCAGCCCAAGACTAGCGGGAGTAGTCGGCGAGCAGTACTTC.

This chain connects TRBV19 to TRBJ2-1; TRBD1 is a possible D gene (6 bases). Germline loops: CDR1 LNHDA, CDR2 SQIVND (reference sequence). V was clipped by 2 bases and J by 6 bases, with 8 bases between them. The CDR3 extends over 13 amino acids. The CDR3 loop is CASSISGANEQFF. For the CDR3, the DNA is TGTGCCAGTAGTATATCAGGGGCCAATGAGCAGTTCTTC. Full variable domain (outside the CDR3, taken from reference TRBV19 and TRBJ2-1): DGGITQSPKYLFRKEGQNVTLSCEQNLNHDAMYWYRQDPGQGLRLIYYSQIVNDFQKGDIAEGYSVSREKKESFPLTVTSAQKNPTAFYLCASSISGANEQFFGPGTRLTVL.

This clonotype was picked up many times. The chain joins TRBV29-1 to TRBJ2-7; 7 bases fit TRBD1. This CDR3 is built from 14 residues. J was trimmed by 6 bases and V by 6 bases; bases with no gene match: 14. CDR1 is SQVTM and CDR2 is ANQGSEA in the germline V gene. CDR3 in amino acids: CSVRNRGPPGEQYF. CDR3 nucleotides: TGCAGCGTCCGCAACAGGGGCCCCCCCGGCGAGCAGTACTTC.

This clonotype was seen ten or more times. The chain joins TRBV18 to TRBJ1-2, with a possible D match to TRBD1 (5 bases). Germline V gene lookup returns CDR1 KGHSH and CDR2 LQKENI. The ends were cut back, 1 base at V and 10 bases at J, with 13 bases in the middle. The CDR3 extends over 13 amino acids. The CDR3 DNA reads TGTGCCAGCTCACCACGTGGTCAGGGAGACTACACCTTC. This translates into CASSPRGQGDYTF.

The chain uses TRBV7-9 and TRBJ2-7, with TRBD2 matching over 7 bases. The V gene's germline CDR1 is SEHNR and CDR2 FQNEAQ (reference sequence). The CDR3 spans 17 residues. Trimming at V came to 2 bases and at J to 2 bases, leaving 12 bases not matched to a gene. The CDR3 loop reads CASSLPEGGGRTYEQYF. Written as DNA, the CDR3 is TGTGCCAGCAGCTTACCGGAGGGTGGCGGGAGAACCTACGAGCAGTACTTC.

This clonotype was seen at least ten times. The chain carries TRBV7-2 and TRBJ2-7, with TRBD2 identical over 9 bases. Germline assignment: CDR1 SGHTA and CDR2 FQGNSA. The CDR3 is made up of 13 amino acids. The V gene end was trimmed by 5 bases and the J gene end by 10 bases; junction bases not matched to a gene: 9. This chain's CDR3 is CASSPTRLAEQYF. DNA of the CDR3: TGTGCCAGCAGCCCAACTCGACTAGCGGAACAGTACTTC.

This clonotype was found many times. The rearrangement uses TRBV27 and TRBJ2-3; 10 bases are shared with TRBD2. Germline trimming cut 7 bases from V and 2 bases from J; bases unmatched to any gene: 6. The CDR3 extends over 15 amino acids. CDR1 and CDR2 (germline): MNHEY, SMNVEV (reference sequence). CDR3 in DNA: TGTGCCAGCACCGGGACTAGCGAGTTCACAGATACGCAGTATTTT. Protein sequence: CASTGTSEFTDTQYF.

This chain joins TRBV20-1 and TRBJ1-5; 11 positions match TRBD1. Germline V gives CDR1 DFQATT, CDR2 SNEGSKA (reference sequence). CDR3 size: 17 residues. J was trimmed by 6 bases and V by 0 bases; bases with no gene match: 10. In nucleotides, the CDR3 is TGCAGTGCTAGAGACCGTTGGACAGGGGGCCTACGTCAGCCCCAGCATTTT. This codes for CSARDRWTGGLRQPQHF.

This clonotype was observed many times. CDR3 sequence: CASSPGQGNNEQFF. The CDR3 DNA reads TGTGCCAGCAGTCCGGGACAGGGGAACAATGAGCAGTTCTTC. V usage is TRBV12-3 or TRBV12-4 and J usage is TRBJ2-1; 10 nucleotides align to TRBD1. This CDR3 has 14 residues. V shed 5 bases, J shed 5 bases, and the junction held 3 bases outside the gene matches.